Below are 10 T cell receptor beta chains sequenced from a single sample in a study of blood T cell repertoires in COVID-19. Sequencing was performed with immunoSEQ multiplex PCR; in TCRdb, only in-frame clones are kept and a portion is missing. The data contain about 210,000 clones, roughly nine tenths of them singletons. Material: peripheral blood. These receptors were collected from a man younger than 40 with acute or convalescent COVID-19.

This clone was counted a single time. The V call is TRBV2, the J call TRBJ2-7; 8 bases line up with TRBD1. Germline V gives CDR1 SNHLY, CDR2 FYNNEI. With 2 bases clipped from V and 5 bases from J, the junction kept 14 bases outside the gene matches. CDR3 length: 17 amino acids. CDR3: CASSELFYARGRHEQYF. The CDR3 DNA reads as TGTGCCAGCAGTGAACTTTTTTATGCCAGGGGGCGGCACGAGCAGTACTTC.

The chain links TRBV19 to TRBJ1-5; the D gene is possibly TRBD1 (6 bases). Trimming removed 2 bases from V and 4 bases from J, with 15 bases in between. The CDR3 length is 16 residues. Germline V gene data show CDR1 as LNHDA and CDR2 as SQIVND (reference sequence). CDR3: CASSIPSRGPNQPQHF. CDR3 nucleotides: TGTGCCAGTAGTATACCGTCCAGGGGACCGAATCAGCCCCAGCATTTT.

The chain uses TRBV7-9 and TRBJ1-4, with TRBD1 as a possible D gene (5 bases). Germline CDR1 reads SEHNR; CDR2 reads FQNEAQ (reference sequence). CDR3 length: 14 amino acids. V lost 5 bases to trimming and J lost 8 bases, with 15 bases between them. The CDR3 protein is CASSQRGGYEKLFF. The CDR3 DNA is TGTGCCAGCAGCCAGCGGGGGGGTTACGAAAAACTGTTTTTT.

The V call is TRBV18, the J call TRBJ1-5; possibly TRBD1 for D (5 bases). Between the trimmed V and J ends, which lost 0 bases and 1 base, there was a span of 7 bases. Germline-derived CDR1 and CDR2 are KGHSH and LQKENI. This CDR3 spans 15 amino acids. DNA of the CDR3: TGTGCCAGCTCACCACCACAGGAGAGCAATCAGCCCCAGCATTTT. Translation: CASSPPQESNQPQHF.

This sequence joins TRBV7-2 and TRBJ1-6; tentative D call: TRBD1 (6 bases). The CDR3 spans 14 residues. Germline V gene data show CDR1 as SGHTA and CDR2 as FQGNSA. V was clipped by 5 bases and J by 7 bases, with 12 bases between them. The CDR3: CASSTITGNSPLHF. The CDR3 DNA follows: TGTGCCAGCAGCACCATCACAGGGAATTCACCCCTCCACTTT.

The CDR3 DNA reads as TGTGCCAGCAGTTTCCCACAGGGGGCTTCTAACGAGCAGTACTTC. This translates into CASSFPQGASNEQYF. The chain recombines TRBV28 with TRBJ2-7, with 9 bases lining up with TRBD1. The V segment lost 3 bases and the J segment 5 bases; nucleotides outside the gene matches: 8. There are 15 residues in the CDR3. Per the germline V gene, CDR1 is MDHEN and CDR2 is SYDVKM.

J is TRBJ1-1 and V is TRBV6-5; 8 bases fit TRBD1. Trimming at V came to 8 bases and at J to 4 bases, leaving 6 bases not matched to a gene. CDR3 length: 13 residues. CDR1 MNHEY and CDR2 SVGAGI come from the germline V gene. CDR3 in DNA: TGTGCCAGCCTCAGGGGGCAGGGCACTGAAGCTTTCTTT. It translates to CASLRGQGTEAFF.

The chain uses TRBV19 and TRBJ1-2; 8 nucleotides align to TRBD1. There are 16 residues in the CDR3. Germline V lookup: CDR1 LNHDA, CDR2 SQIVND (reference sequence). The V segment lost 7 bases and the J segment 5 bases; nucleotides outside the gene matches: 15. CDR3 protein: CASTIGTGGVGYGYTF. The DNA of the CDR3 is TGTGCCAGTACCATTGGAACAGGGGGAGTTGGGTATGGCTACACCTTC.

This chain joins TRBV6-5 and TRBJ2-3; 8 positions match TRBD1. The germline V gene encodes CDR1 MNHEY and CDR2 SVGAGI. The CDR3 is 15 amino acids. J was trimmed by 1 base and V by 6 bases; bases with no gene match: 6. The CDR3 DNA follows: TGTGCCAGCAGCCTACAGGGGGGCGGCACAGATACGCAGTATTTT. This gives the protein CASSLQGGGTDTQYF.

The chain joins TRBV30 to TRBJ2-7; D may be TRBD2 (5 bases). Germline CDR1 reads GTSNPN; CDR2 reads SVGIG (reference sequence). The CDR3 consists of 13 residues. Trimming left V 0 bases short and J 6 bases short, with 12 bases between. CDR3 sequence (DNA): TGTGCCTGGAGTGTTAGGCTAGCCGGCGAGCAGTACTTC. Translated: CAWSVRLAGEQYF. Drawing the rest from reference TRBV30 and TRBJ2-7, the complete variable domain is SQTIHQWPATLVQPVGSPLSLECTVEGTSNPNLYWYRQAAGRGLQLLFYSVGIGQISSEVPQNLSASRPQDRQFILSSKKLLLSDSGFYLCAWSVRLAGEQYFGPGTRLTVT.